One sample yielded the 29 T cell receptor beta chains listed below, sequenced in a study of cytomegalovirus exposure and HLA in healthy donors. This PCR relied on a set of 60 Vbeta primers and 13 Jbeta primers. Repertoires were generated with immunoSEQ multiplex PCR, while TCRdb's copy carries only in-frame clones and drops some. Of more than 100,000 clones in the sample, approximately 80% are singletons; the top ten hold 3.5% to 4%. The sample consisted of PBMCs. These receptors originate from a human donor in good health.

A word on this clone: Compared with germline, one end of the junction differs, possibly owing to a read error. The V call is TRBV19, the J call TRBJ2-4, with D uncertain. The CDR3 has 14 residues. From germline, CDR1 is LNHDA and CDR2 SQIVND (reference sequence). CDR3 sequence: CASSIERAKNSQYF. For the CDR3, the DNA is TGTGCCAGTAGTATAGAACGTGCCAAAAACAGTCAGTACTTC.

This clone was seen a single time. The chain combines TRBV28 with TRBJ2-7, with 7 bases matching TRBD1. Per the germline V gene, CDR1 is MDHEN and CDR2 is SYDVKM. This CDR3 has 16 amino acids. The V segment lost 3 bases and the J segment 7 bases; nucleotides outside the gene matches: 15. As DNA, the CDR3 is TGTGCCAGCAGTTTCCTTCGTTGGGGACAGCCTACGGAGCAGTACTTC. It encodes CASSFLRWGQPTEQYF.

The V gene is TRBV6-5, the J gene TRBJ2-6; possible D gene TRBD2, 5 bases. The CDR3 contains 15 residues. The V and J ends lost 6 bases and 0 bases respectively, with 9 bases between them. Germline lookup yields CDR1 MNHEY and CDR2 SVGAGI. The CDR3 DNA follows: TGTGCCAGCAGCGGACTGGCCTCTGGGGCCAACGTCCTGACTTTC. The encoded protein is CASSGLASGANVLTF.

The chain recombines TRBV6-5 with TRBJ1-1; 8 bases line up with TRBD1. The CDR3 loop spans 15 amino acids. Trimming removed 6 bases from V and 1 base from J; junction bases left unmatched: 7. Germline CDR1 is MNHEY and CDR2 is SVGAGI. CDR3 nucleotide sequence: TGTGCCAGCAGGATCATGACAGGGGCGAACACTGAAGCTTTCTTT. This gives the protein CASRIMTGANTEAFF.

In its sample, this clone was seen once. The V and J genes are TRBV27 and TRBJ1-1, with D maybe TRBD1 (5 bases). V was cut by 0 bases and J by 4 bases, with 9 bases left in between. Germline V CDR1 and CDR2: MNHEY, SMNVEV (reference sequence). This CDR3 region has 14 residues. CDR3 DNA sequence: TGTGCCAGCAGTTTATCCGGGGGTATCACTGAAGCTTTCTTT. Translated, it gives CASSLSGGITEAFF.

The chain has TRBV2 and TRBJ1-5; weak D call: TRBD1 (6 bases). Germline values: CDR1 SNHLY, CDR2 FYNNEI. The CDR3 contains 14 residues. V was cut by 4 bases and J by 5 bases, with 12 bases left in between. The CDR3 DNA reads TGTGCCAGCAGTGTAGGGCAGGGGTATCAGCCCCAGCATTTT. Encoded protein: CASSVGQGYQPQHF.

The J gene is TRBJ2-1, the V gene TRBV27, with 11 nucleotides matching TRBD2. The germline V gene has CDR1 MNHEY and CDR2 SMNVEV (reference sequence). V lost 9 bases and J lost 0; bases outside the gene matches: 19. This CDR3 has 20 residues. The CDR3 sequence is CAREGTPGTSGRSSYNEQFF. The CDR3 DNA reads as TGTGCCAGAGAGGGGACCCCCGGGACTAGCGGAAGAAGCTCCTACAATGAGCAGTTCTTC.

The chain has TRBV10-3 and TRBJ1-3; D may be TRBD1 (6 bases). This CDR3 is 15 amino acids long. Germline lookup yields CDR1 ENHRY and CDR2 SYGVKD. V lost 5 bases, J lost 2 bases, and 13 bases lay in between. CDR3 sequence: CAISRTDPTGNTIYF. The CDR3 DNA reads as TGTGCCATCAGTCGGACAGATCCTACTGGAAACACCATATATTTT.

This clone appeared once. The chain has TRBV4-1 and TRBJ2-3; 10 bases are a match to TRBD2. Per the germline V gene, CDR1 is MGHRA and CDR2 is YSYEKL. The V gene end was trimmed by 1 base and the J gene end by 3 bases; junction bases not matched to a gene: 7. The CDR3 runs 17 residues. The CDR3 bases are TGCGCCAGCAGCCAAGCACTAGCGGGAAGGCGAACAGATACGCAGTATTTT. Protein sequence: CASSQALAGRRTDTQYF.

This chain joins TRBV10-2 and TRBJ2-5, with 7 bases matching TRBD2. After removal of 3 bases from V and 7 bases from J, the junction contained 11 bases not matched to a gene. The germline V gene encodes CDR1 WSHSY and CDR2 SAAADI. The length of the CDR3 is 15 residues. CDR3 residues: CASSDSASGGGTQYF. The CDR3 region has the DNA TGCGCCAGCAGTGATTCCGCGTCGGGGGGAGGGACCCAGTACTTC.

The chain recombines TRBV28 with TRBJ2-7; 10 nucleotides match TRBD1. Germline lookup yields CDR1 MDHEN and CDR2 SYDVKM. This CDR3 contains 15 residues. The V and J ends lost 4 bases and 2 bases, in that order; junction bases with no gene match: 5. CDR3 in amino acids: CASSSPGTGAYEQYF. CDR3 DNA: TGTGCCAGCAGTTCCCCCGGGACAGGGGCCTACGAGCAGTACTTC.

The chain couples TRBV5-4 to TRBJ2-7; TRBD1 matches 8 bases. This CDR3 has 16 residues. Germline trimming cut 4 bases from V and 0 bases from J; bases unmatched to any gene: 9. The germline CDR1 and CDR2 sequences are SGHNT and YYREEE (reference sequence). The CDR3 sequence: CASSGRTGPSSYEQYF. For the CDR3, the DNA is TGTGCCAGCAGCGGGAGGACAGGGCCTAGCTCCTACGAGCAGTACTTC.

This clone was seen a handful of times. The chain joins TRBV6-5 to TRBJ2-7; 10 bases align to TRBD2. Germline V gene lookup returns CDR1 MNHEY and CDR2 SVGAGI. The CDR3 runs to 15 residues. Trimming took 4 bases from V and 4 from J; bases not matched to a gene: 7. The CDR3 here is CASSSRAAGGYEQYF. CDR3 DNA sequence: TGTGCCAGCAGTTCTCGGGCAGCGGGAGGGTACGAGCAGTACTTC.

The chain couples TRBV19 to TRBJ1-5, with TRBD1 matching over 9 bases. From germline, CDR1 is LNHDA and CDR2 SQIVND (reference sequence). The CDR3 totals 15 residues. Trimming removed 5 bases from V and 3 bases from J; junction bases left unmatched: 5. CDR3 sequence reads: CASSSTGGPNQPQHF. CDR3 in DNA: TGTGCCAGTAGTTCCACAGGGGGCCCCAATCAGCCCCAGCATTTT.

The rearrangement uses TRBV7-4 and TRBJ2-7; 15 nucleotides line up with TRBD2. The trim removed 3 bases at V and 5 bases at J, leaving 11 bases unmatched. The CDR3 loop spans 18 amino acids. CDR1 is SGHVT, CDR2 SQSDAQ, per germline. The CDR3 spells CASSFPGLAGGLCHEQYF. The DNA of the CDR3 is TGTGCCAGCAGCTTCCCGGGACTAGCGGGAGGCCTTTGTCACGAGCAGTACTTC.

The gene calls are TRBV19 and TRBJ1-5; 9 positions match TRBD1. Trimming at V came to 7 bases and at J to 0 bases, leaving 10 bases not matched to a gene. Germline lookup yields CDR1 LNHDA and CDR2 SQIVND (reference sequence). CDR3 length: 17 residues. CDR3 coding DNA: TGTGCCAGTACCTCGGGACAGGGAGATTATAGCAATCAGCCCCAGCATTTT. Protein: CASTSGQGDYSNQPQHF.

This chain connects TRBV27 to TRBJ1-5; D not resolved. V dropped 0 bases and J dropped 6 bases, with 6 bases sitting between them. The CDR3 consists of 13 residues. Germline V gives CDR1 MNHEY, CDR2 SMNVEV (reference sequence). In DNA form, the CDR3 reads TGTGCCAGCAGTTTATCGGCCCTTCAGCCCCAGCATTTT. This gives the protein CASSLSALQPQHF.

The chain joins TRBV29-1 to TRBJ2-4; tentative D call: TRBD1 (5 bases). V lost 1 base to trimming and J lost 2 bases, with 9 bases between them. From germline, CDR1 is SQVTM and CDR2 ANQGSEA. The CDR3 sequence is 14 residues long. The chain's CDR3 is CSVEAQGSKNIQYF. The CDR3 DNA is TGCAGCGTTGAAGCGCAGGGTTCCAAAAACATTCAGTACTTC.

The rearrangement uses TRBV15 and TRBJ2-1, with TRBD2 as a possible D gene (5 bases). The CDR3 is 13 amino acids. Trimming removed 3 bases at V and 7 bases at J, with 10 bases between. Germline V CDR1 and CDR2: LNHNV, YYDKDF (reference sequence). CDR3 coding DNA: TGTGCCACCAGCAGGGGCCGAGGGAATGAGCAGTTCTTC. This gives the protein CATSRGRGNEQFF.

This clone was observed a handful of times. J is TRBJ2-3 and V is TRBV2; D remains unclear. The CDR3 is 15 residues long. The V end was cut by 0 bases, the J end by 0 bases, with 7 bases between. In germline, CDR1 is SNHLY, CDR2 FYNNEI. CDR3 sequence (DNA): TGTGCCAGCAGTGAAGCAGTACGGAGCACAGATACGCAGTATTTT. This gives the protein CASSEAVRSTDTQYF.

J is TRBJ2-7 and V is TRBV15; TRBD1 matches at 8 bases. Per germline, CDR1 LNHNV and CDR2 YYDKDF (reference sequence). The CDR3 is made up of 14 amino acids. The V gene end was trimmed by 4 bases and the J gene end by 3 bases; junction bases not matched to a gene: 5. CDR3 region: CATSIWTGNYEQYF. The CDR3 bases are TGTGCCACCAGCATATGGACAGGGAACTACGAGCAGTACTTC.

The rearrangement joins TRBV19 to TRBJ2-1; 10 nucleotides match TRBD2. The CDR3 length is 15 residues. The V and J ends lost 6 bases and 8 bases, in that order; junction bases with no gene match: 10. Germline-derived CDR1 and CDR2 are LNHDA and SQIVND (reference sequence). CDR3 bases: TGTGCCAGTAGGGGGGGGACTAGCGAGAGCCATGAGCAGTTCTTC. Its translation is CASRGGTSESHEQFF.

The CDR3 region is CASSAFGDRANTEAFF. CDR3 sequence (DNA): TGTGCCAGCAGTGCCTTTGGGGACAGGGCAAACACTGAAGCTTTCTTT. The genes are TRBV27 and TRBJ1-1; 9 bases are shared with TRBD1. The J segment lost 2 bases and the V segment lost 5 bases, leaving 9 bases of the junction unmatched. This CDR3 contains 16 residues. Germline V gene lookup returns CDR1 MNHEY and CDR2 SMNVEV (reference sequence).

V gene TRBV18 combines with J gene TRBJ1-1; D unclear. V lost 2 bases, J lost 6 bases, and 7 bases lay in between. The CDR3 has 12 residues. Germline assignment: CDR1 KGHSH and CDR2 LQKENI. The chain's CDR3 is CASSPGSAEAFF. The CDR3 nucleotides read TGTGCCAGCTCACCAGGGAGCGCTGAAGCTTTCTTT.

CDR3 in DNA: TGCGCCAGCAGCAAAGCCATATATCTTAGCGGGAGAGTCTACGAGCAGTACTTC. Amino acid sequence: CASSKAIYLSGRVYEQYF. V and J are TRBV4-1 and TRBJ2-7; 9 bases agree with TRBD2. V lost 5 bases to trimming and J lost 3 bases; unmatched junction nucleotides: 17. This CDR3 region has 18 residues. Germline V CDR1 and CDR2: MGHRA, YSYEKL.

A few counts support this clone. The chain combines TRBV14 with TRBJ1-4, with D unclear. The CDR3 totals 16 residues. Trimming shortened V by 0 bases and J by 7 bases, and 15 bases separated the two germline ends. In germline, CDR1 is SGHDN, CDR2 FVKESK. The CDR3 protein is CASSQDWTGVGEKLFF. The CDR3 coding sequence is TGTGCCAGCAGCCAAGATTGGACGGGAGTAGGTGAAAAACTGTTTTTT.

Written as DNA, the CDR3 is TGTGCCAGCAGTTTAAGGGGGGGCCACGAGCAGTACTTC. Translation: CASSLRGGHEQYF. The genes are TRBV27 and TRBJ2-5, with a possible D match to TRBD2 (7 bases). The J call may be mistaken, given a closer DNA end match to TRBJ2-7. This CDR3 contains 13 residues. Germline V lookup: CDR1 MNHEY, CDR2 SMNVEV (reference sequence).

The chain uses TRBV5-4 and TRBJ2-7, with D possibly matching TRBD2 (6 bases). Deletions cut 0 bases from V and 2 bases from J, with 15 bases between. The CDR3 extends over 16 amino acids. From germline, CDR1 is SGHNT and CDR2 YYREEE (reference sequence). CDR3 in amino acids: CASSLGGAKPTYEQYF. Written as DNA, the CDR3 is TGTGCCAGCAGCTTGGGCGGGGCCAAACCCACCTACGAGCAGTACTTC.

Of note for this clone: Other DNA sequences in the sample encode the same CDR3. V is TRBV11-2 and J is TRBJ2-5; 9 bases line up with TRBD2. CDR1 is SGHAT and CDR2 is FQNNGV in the germline V gene. After removal of 4 bases from V and 2 bases from J, the junction contained 5 bases not matched to a gene. This CDR3 region has 15 residues. This CDR3 reads CASSSGLARQETQYF. For the CDR3, the DNA is TGTGCCAGCAGCTCGGGACTAGCACGTCAAGAGACCCAGTACTTC.